This T cell receptor (beta chain) was documented in a study of blood T cell repertoires in COVID-19 (dated by TCRdb to the early 2020s). With respect to the entire study: The collaborator samples originated in the United States, Italy and Spain and spanned the acute and convalescent phases of COVID-19. A freely available public database, intended as a resource for researchers studying the immune response to SARS-CoV-2, is where the repertoires were released. Sample metadata almost always included a de-identified subject ID, COVID-19 status, age in years and sex. The prospective study material was composed of cDNA or gDNA derived from T cells, B-cell-depleted T cells, or PBMCs. The dataset comprised deeply sampled blood TCRbeta repertoires from subjects exposed to, actively infected with, or recovered from COVID-19. Samples came from the ongoing ImmuneRACE study (first 160 participants) plus 1,254 subjects from 6 global collaborators. Where HLA class I and class II types were available, the types were taken from metadata supplied by the sample provider, not from assay-based typing.

Relative to germline, V is 6 bases shorter and J is 2 bases shorter, with 11 bases between their ends. According to the germline V gene (reference sequence), CDR1 reads LNHDA and CDR2 reads SQIVND. Reading from cysteine to phenylalanine, the CDR3 counts 14 amino acids. Just CDR3 DNA is preserved here, 42 bases in frame from base 1. The immunoSEQ Assay, a bias-controlled multiplex PCR, was used to amplify TCRbeta CDR3 regions from genomic DNA. In the authors' own workflow: The number of nucleated cells in each sample was estimated from the amplification of reference gene primers within the assay. To quantify the absolute abundance of each unique TCRbeta CDR3 rearrangement, sequence reads were collapsed and filtered. For each sample, productive Simpson clonality was calculated as the square root of Simpson's diversity index over productive rearrangements. TCRdb's version of the immuneACCESS table is confined to in-frame rearrangements and falls short of the full clone set. An unresolved V gene accounts for under half of the shortfall where checked; the remainder is of unknown origin. V, J and clone size are taken as reported in that table, and D and trimming were inferred from the DNA itself. This sample has fewer than 120,000 clones in its table, and over 65% of those were observed once. The ten top clones hold around 4% of the sample.

Study-wide findings and limitations: Clinical and demographic metadata were provided uncurated, with the amount varying by source and participant.

The collaborating institutions used their own protocols to collect whole blood in K2EDTA tubes. For TCRbeta analysis, collaborators shipped samples as frozen whole blood, isolated PBMCs, or DNA extracted from either of those sample types. In the case of this clone: It lacks a known antigen. Per-base quality was not reported, and no clone a single base away is much larger than it.

The receptor comes from a woman older than 75 with acute or convalescent COVID-19. The chain uses TRBV19 and TRBJ1-3; the D region possibly corresponds to TRBD1 (5 bases align). Sequenced material: peripheral blood. The nucleotide sequence is TGTGCCAGTAGAACAGGAGACGCTGGAAACACCATATATTTT. This gives the protein CASRTGDAGNTIYF. Reference TRBV19 and TRBJ1-3 genes cover what lies past the CDR3, so the full variable domain is DGGITQSPKYLFRKEGQNVTLSCEQNLNHDAMYWYRQDPGQGLRLIYYSQIVNDFQKGDIAEGYSVSREKKESFPLTVTSAQKNPTAFYLCASRTGDAGNTIYFGEGSWLTVV.